This TCR beta chain derives from a study of T cell repertoires in cytomegalovirus infection. Across the study: Both a matching HLA type and CMV infection were indicated by public TCR beta signatures.

In this sample, this clonotype turned up a few times. Its specificity is unknown. TCRdb reprocessed the reads with MiXCR, giving one entry per CDR3 protein. This sample yields 480,000 or so distinct CDR3 sequences, of which roughly 10% are seen a single time; about 9.4% belongs to the top ten. Findings and caveats of the study: HLA-C-restricted CMV clonotypes gave the most frequent clonotype in two of eight donors. Adding up the frequency of public TCR beta families identified people who carried CMV plus the relevant HLA.

Germline CDR1 SGHDT, CDR2 YYEEEE. V was cut by 2 bases and J by 2 bases, with 13 bases left in between. This CDR3 is built from 15 residues. The sequence came from a human donor in good health (CMV status not recorded). Some clones in this sample may be carry-over from other donors' samples. What was sequenced was PBMCs. The rearrangement uses TRBV5-6 and TRBJ2-5, with D possibly matching TRBD2 (6 bases). The CDR3 reads CASSFGLARQETQYF. DNA of the CDR3: TGTGCCAGCAGCTTTGGGCTAGCGAGGCAAGAGACCCAGTACTTC. Looking up the rest from reference TRBV5-6 and TRBJ2-5 gives the full variable domain: DAGVTQSPTHLIKTRGQQVTLRCSPKSGHDTVSWYQQALGQGPQFIFQYYEEEERQRGNFPDRFSGHQFPNYSSELNVNALLLGDSALYLCASSFGLARQETQYFGPGTRLLVL.